A single sample is the source of the 5 T cell receptor beta chains below, sequenced in a study of blood T cell repertoires in COVID-19. Measured with immunoSEQ multiplex PCR; TCRdb has only the in-frame clones, and not every one. Here the sample spans about 240,000 clones, approximately 78% being singletons. Sequenced: peripheral blood. All receptors derive from a woman aged 55-69 years with active or convalescent COVID-19.

The chain recombines TRBV5-4 with TRBJ2-1; D is perhaps TRBD2 (6 bases). The ends were cut back, 3 bases at V and 6 bases at J, with 25 bases in the middle. The CDR3 covers 18 residues. Germline assignment: CDR1 SGHNT and CDR2 YYREEE (reference sequence). The CDR3 region is CASSSPIFRGALGNEQFF. Written as DNA, the CDR3 is TGTGCCAGCAGCTCACCTATTTTCCGCGGGGCCCTGGGCAATGAGCAGTTCTTC.

This clone showed up just once. The V call is TRBV4-1, the J call TRBJ1-1; 11 positions match TRBD1. Trimming cost V 5 bases and J 5 bases; bases outside gene matches: 10. The CDR3 has 16 residues. Looked up from germline, CDR1 is MGHRA and CDR2 is YSYEKL. CDR3 protein: CASSTSSGTGGTEAFF. As DNA, the CDR3 is TGCGCCAGCAGCACAAGTTCCGGGACAGGGGGTACTGAAGCTTTCTTT.

This clone was recorded a few times. J is TRBJ1-6 and V is TRBV18; D is unresolved. V lost 2 bases and J 5 bases, leaving 7 bases between the germline ends. This CDR3 region has 14 residues. The germline V gene has CDR1 KGHSH and CDR2 LQKENI. The CDR3, as DNA: TGTGCCAGCTCACCAGGGAGTGATAATTCACCCCTCCACTTT. It translates to CASSPGSDNSPLHF. Drawing the rest from reference TRBV18 and TRBJ1-6, the complete variable domain is NAGVMQNPRHLVRRRGQEARLRCSPMKGHSHVYWYRQLPEEGLKFMVYLQKENIIDESGMPKERFSAEFPKEGPSILRIQQVVRGDSAAYFCASSPGSDNSPLHFGNGTRLTVT.

The chain carries TRBV19 and TRBJ2-5, with 9 bases that match TRBD2. Per germline, CDR1 LNHDA and CDR2 SQIVND (reference sequence). The CDR3 runs 15 residues. The V gene end was trimmed by 5 bases and the J gene end by 1 base; junction bases not matched to a gene: 5. The CDR3 nucleotides read TGTGCCAGTAGTGGTCTAGCGGGGCCCCAAGAGACCCAGTACTTC. This encodes CASSGLAGPQETQYF.

This clone was counted between two and nine times. The identical CDR3 is also encoded by other nucleotide sequences in the sample. The chain links TRBV2 to TRBJ1-1, with D possibly TRBD1 on 6 matching bases. CDR1 and CDR2 (germline): SNHLY, FYNNEI. Trimming took off 5 bases at V and 0 bases at J, with 13 bases between the two ends. CDR3 length equals 15 residues. CDR3 DNA: TGTGCCAGCAGTACGGACAGCCCCATGAACACTGAAGCTTTCTTT. Translated: CASSTDSPMNTEAFF.